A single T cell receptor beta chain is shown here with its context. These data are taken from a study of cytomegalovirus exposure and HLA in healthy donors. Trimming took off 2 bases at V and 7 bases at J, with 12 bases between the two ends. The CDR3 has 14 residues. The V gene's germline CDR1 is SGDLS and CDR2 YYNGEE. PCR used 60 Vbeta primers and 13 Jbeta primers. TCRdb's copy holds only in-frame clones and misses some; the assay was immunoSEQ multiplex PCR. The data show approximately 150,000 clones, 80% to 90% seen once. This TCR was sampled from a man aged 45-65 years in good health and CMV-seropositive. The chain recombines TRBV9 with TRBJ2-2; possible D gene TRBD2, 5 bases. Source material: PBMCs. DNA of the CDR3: TGTGCCAGCAGCGTTCGGACTGAACACGGGGAGCTGTTTTTT. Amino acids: CASSVRTEHGELFF.